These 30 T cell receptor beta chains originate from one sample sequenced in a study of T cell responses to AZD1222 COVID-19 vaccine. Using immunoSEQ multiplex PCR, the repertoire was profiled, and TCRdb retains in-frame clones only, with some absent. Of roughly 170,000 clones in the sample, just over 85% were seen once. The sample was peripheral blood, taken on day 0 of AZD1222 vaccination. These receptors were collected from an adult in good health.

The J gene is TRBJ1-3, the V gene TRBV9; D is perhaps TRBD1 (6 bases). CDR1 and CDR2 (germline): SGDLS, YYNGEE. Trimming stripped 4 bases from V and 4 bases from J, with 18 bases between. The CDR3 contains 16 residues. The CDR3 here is CASSQGGQSRGNTIYF. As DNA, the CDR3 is TGTGCCAGCAGCCAGGGTGGACAGTCGCGGGGAAACACCATATATTTT.

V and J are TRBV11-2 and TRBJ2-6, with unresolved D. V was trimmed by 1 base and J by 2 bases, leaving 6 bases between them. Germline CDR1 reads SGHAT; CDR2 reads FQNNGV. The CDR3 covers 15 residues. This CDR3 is CASSLAPTGANVLTF. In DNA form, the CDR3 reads TGTGCCAGCAGCTTAGCCCCGACTGGGGCCAACGTCCTGACTTTC.

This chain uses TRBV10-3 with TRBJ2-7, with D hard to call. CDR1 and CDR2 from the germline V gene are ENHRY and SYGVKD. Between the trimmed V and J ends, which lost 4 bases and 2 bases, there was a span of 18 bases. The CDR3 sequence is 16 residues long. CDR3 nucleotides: TGTGCCATCAGTGGGGGTCTAGGGTCCCCGACCTACGAGCAGTACTTC. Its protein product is CAISGGLGSPTYEQYF.

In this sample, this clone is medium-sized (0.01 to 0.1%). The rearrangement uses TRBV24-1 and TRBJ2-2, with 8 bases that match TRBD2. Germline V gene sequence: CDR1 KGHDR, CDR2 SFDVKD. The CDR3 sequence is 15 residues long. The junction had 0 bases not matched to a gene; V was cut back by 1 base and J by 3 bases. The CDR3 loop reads CATSDLAGDTGELFF. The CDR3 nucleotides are TGTGCCACCAGTGATTTAGCGGGGGACACCGGGGAGCTGTTTTTT.

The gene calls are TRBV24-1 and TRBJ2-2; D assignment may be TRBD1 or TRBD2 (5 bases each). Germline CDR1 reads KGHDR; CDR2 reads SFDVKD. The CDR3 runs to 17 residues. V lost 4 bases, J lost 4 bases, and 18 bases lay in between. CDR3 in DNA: TGTGCCACCAGTGACCCTCAGGGAGATTTCGGCACCGGGGAGCTGTTTTTT. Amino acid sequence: CATSDPQGDFGTGELFF.

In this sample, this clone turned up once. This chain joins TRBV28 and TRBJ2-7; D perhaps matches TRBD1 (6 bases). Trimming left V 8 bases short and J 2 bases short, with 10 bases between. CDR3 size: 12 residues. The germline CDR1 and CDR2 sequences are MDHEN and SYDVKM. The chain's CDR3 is CASLGQAYEQYF. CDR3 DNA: TGTGCCAGCCTGGGACAAGCCTACGAGCAGTACTTC.

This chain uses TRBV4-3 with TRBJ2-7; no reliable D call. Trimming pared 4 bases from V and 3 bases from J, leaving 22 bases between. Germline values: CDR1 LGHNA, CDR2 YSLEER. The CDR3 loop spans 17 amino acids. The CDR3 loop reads CASSPSVGQANVYEQYF. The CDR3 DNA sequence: TGCGCCAGCAGCCCCTCGGTAGGGCAGGCGAACGTCTACGAGCAGTACTTC.

CDR3 loop: CASSPPPGGMGNQPQHF. CDR3 DNA: TGTGCCAGCAGTCCCCCCCCGGGGGGAATGGGCAATCAGCCCCAGCATTTT. The V gene is TRBV6-2 or TRBV6-3, the J gene TRBJ1-5, with D perhaps TRBD1 (5 bases). Looked up from germline, CDR1 is MNHEY and CDR2 is SVGEGT. Trimming left V 5 bases short and J 2 bases short, with 19 bases between. The CDR3 is 17 residues long.

The DNA for the CDR3 is TGTGCCAGCAGCCAAGATAGGGGACTAGCGGGATCTGAGCAGTTCTTC. As protein: CASSQDRGLAGSEQFF. The chain is built from TRBV3-1 (or the pseudogene TRBV3-2) and TRBJ2-1, with 13 positions matching TRBD2. CDR1 is LGHDT and CDR2 is YNNKEL in the germline V gene (reference sequence). The CDR3 is made up of 16 amino acids. J gave up 9 bases and V 0 bases, and 5 bases lay outside the gene matches.

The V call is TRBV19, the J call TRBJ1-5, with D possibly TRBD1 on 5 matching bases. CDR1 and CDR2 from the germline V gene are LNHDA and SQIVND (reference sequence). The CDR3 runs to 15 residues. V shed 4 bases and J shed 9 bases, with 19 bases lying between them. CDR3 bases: TGTGCCAGTAGTAACTCAAGGGGAAATACCTCGCCCCAGCATTTT. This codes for CASSNSRGNTSPQHF.

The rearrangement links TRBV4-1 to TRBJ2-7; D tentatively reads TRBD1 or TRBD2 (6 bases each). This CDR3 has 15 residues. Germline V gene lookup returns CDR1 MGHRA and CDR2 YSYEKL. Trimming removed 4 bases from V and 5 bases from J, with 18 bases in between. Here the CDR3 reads CASSPFGPRGHEQYF. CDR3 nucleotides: TGCGCCAGCAGCCCCTTTGGACCCCGGGGGCACGAGCAGTACTTC.

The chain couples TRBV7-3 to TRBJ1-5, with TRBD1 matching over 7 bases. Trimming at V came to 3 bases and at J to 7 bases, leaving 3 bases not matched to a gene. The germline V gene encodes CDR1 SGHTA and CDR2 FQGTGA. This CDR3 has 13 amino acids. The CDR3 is CASSLDRSQPQHF. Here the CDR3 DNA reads TGTGCCAGCAGCTTGGACAGGAGCCAGCCCCAGCATTTT.

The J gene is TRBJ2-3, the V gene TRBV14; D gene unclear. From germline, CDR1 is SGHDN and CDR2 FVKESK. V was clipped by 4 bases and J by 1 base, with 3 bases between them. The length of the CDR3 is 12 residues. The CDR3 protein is CASSPGTDTQYF. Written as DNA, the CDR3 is TGTGCCAGCAGCCCTGGCACAGATACGCAGTATTTT.

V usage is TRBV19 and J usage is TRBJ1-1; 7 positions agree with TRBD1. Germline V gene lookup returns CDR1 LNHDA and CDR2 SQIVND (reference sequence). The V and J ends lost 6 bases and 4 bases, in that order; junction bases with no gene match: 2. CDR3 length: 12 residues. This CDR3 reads CASRAGGTEAFF. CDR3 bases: TGTGCCAGTAGGGCAGGGGGCACTGAAGCTTTCTTT.

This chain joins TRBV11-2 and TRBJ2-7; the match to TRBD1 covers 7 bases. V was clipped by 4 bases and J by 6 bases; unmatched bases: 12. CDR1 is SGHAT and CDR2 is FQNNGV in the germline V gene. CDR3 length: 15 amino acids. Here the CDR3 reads CASSSSRDRVAEQYF. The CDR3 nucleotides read TGTGCCAGCAGCTCCTCCCGAGACAGGGTAGCCGAGCAGTACTTC. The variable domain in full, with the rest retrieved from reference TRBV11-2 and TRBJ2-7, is EAGVAQSPRYKIIEKRQSVAFWCNPISGHATLYWYQQILGQGPKLLIQFQNNGVVDDSQLPKDRFSAERLKGVDSTLKIQPAKLEDSAVYLCASSSSRDRVAEQYFGPGTRLTVT.

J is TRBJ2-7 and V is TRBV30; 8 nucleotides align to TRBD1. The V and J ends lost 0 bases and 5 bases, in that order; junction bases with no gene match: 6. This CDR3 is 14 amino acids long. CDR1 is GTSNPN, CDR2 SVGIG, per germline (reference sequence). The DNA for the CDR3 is TGTGCCTGGAGTGTACATTCGACAGGGGACGAGCAGTACTTC. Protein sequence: CAWSVHSTGDEQYF.

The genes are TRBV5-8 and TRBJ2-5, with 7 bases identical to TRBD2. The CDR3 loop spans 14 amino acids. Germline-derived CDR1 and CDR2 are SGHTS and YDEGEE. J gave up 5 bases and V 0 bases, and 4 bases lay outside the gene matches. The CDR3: CASSLGTRRETQYF. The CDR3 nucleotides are TGTGCCAGCAGCTTGGGGACTAGAAGGGAGACCCAGTACTTC.

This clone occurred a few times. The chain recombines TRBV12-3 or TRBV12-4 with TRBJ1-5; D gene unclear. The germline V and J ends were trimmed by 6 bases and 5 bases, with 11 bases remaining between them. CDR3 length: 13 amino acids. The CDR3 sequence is CASSYNTDQPQHF. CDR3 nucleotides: TGTGCCAGCAGCTATAACACCGATCAGCCCCAGCATTTT.

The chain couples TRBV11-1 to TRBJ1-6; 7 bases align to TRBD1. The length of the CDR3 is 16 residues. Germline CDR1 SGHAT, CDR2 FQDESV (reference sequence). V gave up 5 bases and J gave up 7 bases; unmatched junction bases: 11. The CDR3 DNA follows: TGTGCCAGCAGCCGATCGAGGGGGCAGCCAAATTCACCCCTCCACTTT. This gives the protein CASSRSRGQPNSPLHF.

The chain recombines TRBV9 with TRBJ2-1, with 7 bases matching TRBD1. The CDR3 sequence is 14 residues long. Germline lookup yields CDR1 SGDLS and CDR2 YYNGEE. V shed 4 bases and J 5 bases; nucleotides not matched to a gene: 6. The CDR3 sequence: CASSLRQGHNEQFF. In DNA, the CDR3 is TGTGCCAGCAGCCTAAGACAGGGACACAATGAGCAGTTCTTC.

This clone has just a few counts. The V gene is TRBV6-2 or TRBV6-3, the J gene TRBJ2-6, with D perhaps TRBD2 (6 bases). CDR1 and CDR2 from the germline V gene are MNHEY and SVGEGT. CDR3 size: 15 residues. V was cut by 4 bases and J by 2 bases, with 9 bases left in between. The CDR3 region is CASSSEGTGANVLTF. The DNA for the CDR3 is TGTGCCAGCAGTTCGGAGGGCACTGGGGCCAACGTCCTGACTTTC.

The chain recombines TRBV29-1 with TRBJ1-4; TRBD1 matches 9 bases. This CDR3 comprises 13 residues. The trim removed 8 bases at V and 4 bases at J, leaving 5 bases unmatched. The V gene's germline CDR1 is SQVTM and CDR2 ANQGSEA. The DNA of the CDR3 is TGCAGCCCCTGGACAGGGGTTAATGAAAAACTGTTTTTT. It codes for CSPWTGVNEKLFF. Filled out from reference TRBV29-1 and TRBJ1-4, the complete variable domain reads SAVISQKPSRDICQRGTSLTIQCQVDSQVTMMFWYRQQPGQSLTLIATANQGSEATYESGFVIDKFPISRPNLTFSTLTVSNMSPEDSSIYLCSPWTGVNEKLFFGSGTQLSVL.

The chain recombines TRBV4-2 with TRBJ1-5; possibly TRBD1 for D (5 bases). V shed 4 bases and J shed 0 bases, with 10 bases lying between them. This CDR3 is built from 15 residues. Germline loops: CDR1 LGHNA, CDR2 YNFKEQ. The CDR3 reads CASSLEGASNQPQHF. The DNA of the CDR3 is TGTGCCAGCAGCCTAGAAGGGGCTAGCAATCAGCCCCAGCATTTT.

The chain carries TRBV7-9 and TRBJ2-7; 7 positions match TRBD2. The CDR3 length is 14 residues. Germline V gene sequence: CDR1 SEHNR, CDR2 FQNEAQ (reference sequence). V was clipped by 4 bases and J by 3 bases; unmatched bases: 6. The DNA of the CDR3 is TGTGCCAGCAGCTCCCTCGGGGGGTTCTACGAGCAGTACTTC. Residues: CASSSLGGFYEQYF.

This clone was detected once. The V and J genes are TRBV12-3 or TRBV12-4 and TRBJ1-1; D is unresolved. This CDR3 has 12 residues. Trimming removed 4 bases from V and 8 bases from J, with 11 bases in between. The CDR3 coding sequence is TGTGCCAGCAGTTCTCTTAGGGCAGAAGCTTTCTTT. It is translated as CASSSLRAEAFF.

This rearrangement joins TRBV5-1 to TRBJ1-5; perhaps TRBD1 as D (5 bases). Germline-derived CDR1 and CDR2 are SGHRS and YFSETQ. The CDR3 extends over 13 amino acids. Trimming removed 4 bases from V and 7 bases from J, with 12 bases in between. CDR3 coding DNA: TGCGCCAGCAGCCCGGAAAGGGACCAGCCCCAGCATTTT. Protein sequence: CASSPERDQPQHF. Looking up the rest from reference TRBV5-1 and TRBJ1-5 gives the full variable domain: KAGVTQTPRYLIKTRGQQVTLSCSPISGHRSVSWYQQTPGQGLQFLFEYFSETQRNKGNFPGRFSGRQFSNSRSEMNVSTLELGDSALYLCASSPERDQPQHFGDGTRLSIL.

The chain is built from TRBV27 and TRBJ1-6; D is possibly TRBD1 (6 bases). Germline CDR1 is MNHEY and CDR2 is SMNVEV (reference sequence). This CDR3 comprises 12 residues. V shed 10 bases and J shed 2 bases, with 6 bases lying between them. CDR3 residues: CATGAYNSPLHF. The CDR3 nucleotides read TGTGCCACAGGGGCCTATAATTCACCCCTCCACTTT.

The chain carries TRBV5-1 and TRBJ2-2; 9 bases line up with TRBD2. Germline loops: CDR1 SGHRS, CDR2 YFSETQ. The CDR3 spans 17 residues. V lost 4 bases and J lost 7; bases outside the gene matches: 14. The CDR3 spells CASSPTPGLANGGELFF. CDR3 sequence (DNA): TGCGCCAGCAGCCCAACTCCGGGACTAGCCAATGGCGGGGAGCTGTTTTTT.

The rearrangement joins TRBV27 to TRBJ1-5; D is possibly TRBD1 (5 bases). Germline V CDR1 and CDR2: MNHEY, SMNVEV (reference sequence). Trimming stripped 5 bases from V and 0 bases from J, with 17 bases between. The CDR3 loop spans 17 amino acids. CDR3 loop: CASSPTVQVHSNQPQHF. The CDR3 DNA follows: TGTGCCAGCAGTCCCACAGTACAGGTTCATAGCAATCAGCCCCAGCATTTT.

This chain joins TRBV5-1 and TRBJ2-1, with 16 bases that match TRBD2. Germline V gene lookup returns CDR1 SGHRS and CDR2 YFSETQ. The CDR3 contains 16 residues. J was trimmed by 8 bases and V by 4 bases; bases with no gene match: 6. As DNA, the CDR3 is TGCGCCAGCAGCCCCGGGACTAGCGGGAGGGCCGATGAGCAGTTCTTC. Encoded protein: CASSPGTSGRADEQFF.